One and the same sample provided the 23 T cell receptor beta chains below, sequenced in a study of T-cell memory formation after mild COVID-19. MiXCR was run by TCRdb on the 5' RACE reads, yielding one entry per CDR3 protein. This sample has some 280,000 distinct CDR3 sequences; under 20% occur once, and the top ten carry roughly 25%. The specimen sequenced was PBMCs or a T cell subset sorted from them (not recorded which). The receptors originated from a man aged 18 to 29 who had mild COVID-19 (a few samples of this study predate the infection). Cell type and time point are not known.

This clonotype has a handful of counts. The V call is TRBV6-2 or TRBV6-3, the J call TRBJ1-1, with D unclear. The V end lost 7 bases, the J end lost 4 bases, and 10 bases lay between the germline ends. The length of the CDR3 is 12 residues. The germline gives CDR1 MNHEY, CDR2 SVGEGT. As DNA, the CDR3 is TGTGCCAGCACCGACGTCTCCACTGAAGCTTTCTTT. Protein sequence: CASTDVSTEAFF.

CDR3 loop: CASSLSGGARYTQYF. In DNA, the CDR3 is TGTGCCAGCAGCTTAAGCGGGGGGGCGAGGTACACGCAGTATTTT. The gene calls are TRBV7-3 and TRBJ2-3; 9 bases map to TRBD2. CDR3 length equals 15 residues. The V and J ends lost 1 base and 9 bases, in that order; junction bases with no gene match: 8. Looked up from germline, CDR1 is SGHTA and CDR2 is FQGTGA. The full variable domain, with the rest looked up from reference TRBV7-3 and TRBJ2-3, is GAGVSQTPSNKVTEKGKYVELRCDPISGHTALYWYRQSLGQGPEFLIYFQGTGAADDSGLPNDRFFAVRPEGSVSTLKIQRTERGDSAVYLCASSLSGGARYTQYFGPGTRLTVL.

The chain uses TRBV4-2 and TRBJ2-2; D is uncertain. The V gene's germline CDR1 is LGHNA and CDR2 YNFKEQ. V was shortened by 4 bases and J by 9 bases, with 12 bases between the two germline ends. This CDR3 is built from 13 residues. The CDR3, as DNA: TGTGCCAGCAGCCCACTTGTTGGTTGGGAGCTGTTTTTT. As protein: CASSPLVGWELFF.

This chain uses TRBV28 with TRBJ2-1; no reliable D call. This CDR3 is built from 14 residues. Between the trimmed V and J ends, which lost 5 bases and 0 bases, there was a span of 8 bases. The germline gives CDR1 MDHEN, CDR2 SYDVKM. Here the CDR3 reads CASSSYSSYNEQFF. CDR3 in DNA: TGTGCCAGCAGTAGCTATAGCTCCTACAATGAGCAGTTCTTC.

This clonotype appeared a few times. The chain combines TRBV12-3 or TRBV12-4 with TRBJ2-4; TRBD1 is a possible D gene (6 bases). Trimming took 6 bases from V and 4 from J, leaving 16 bases between them. CDR3 length: 15 residues. The CDR3 DNA reads as TGTGCCAGCAGCCAAACAGGGTCGGTTAAAAACATTCAGTACTTC. This translates into CASSQTGSVKNIQYF.

CDR3 coding DNA: TGTGCCACCAGCGGGGGGTTTGGCGATGAGCAGTTCTTC. As protein: CATSGGFGDEQFF. The genes are TRBV6-2 or TRBV6-3 and TRBJ2-1, with 9 bases fitting TRBD2. Germline CDR1 and CDR2: MNHEY and SVGEGT. The V and J ends lost 10 bases and 8 bases, in that order; junction bases with no gene match: 9. This CDR3 is built from 13 residues.

This chain uses TRBV4-2 with TRBJ1-4; no reliable D call. Germline CDR1 reads LGHNA; CDR2 reads YNFKEQ. V was trimmed by 1 base and J by 13 bases, leaving 13 bases between them. The CDR3 runs 13 residues. The CDR3, as DNA: TGTGCCAGCAGCCAAGTAGCTGACCTGGGACTGTTTTTT. Amino acids: CASSQVADLGLFF.

In its sample, this clonotype was seen many times. This chain uses TRBV6-2 or TRBV6-3 with TRBJ2-7; 9 nucleotides line up with TRBD2. The CDR3 is 14 amino acids. With 4 bases clipped from V and 2 bases from J, the junction kept 3 bases outside the gene matches. In germline, CDR1 is MNHEY, CDR2 SVGEGT. The CDR3 loop reads CASSSAGGTYEQYF. CDR3 DNA: TGTGCCAGCAGTTCCGCGGGGGGGACCTACGAGCAGTACTTC.

The sample holds a few counts of this clonotype. The V and J genes are TRBV6-2 or TRBV6-3 and TRBJ1-2; the D gene is possibly TRBD1 (6 bases). The CDR3 totals 17 residues. Germline V lookup: CDR1 MNHEY, CDR2 SVGEGT. V lost 3 bases to trimming and J lost 2 bases, with 19 bases between them. CDR3 nucleotides: TGTGCCAGCAGTTATCAGCAGGGGAGAACGGGGAACTATGGCTACACCTTC. Amino acids: CASSYQQGRTGNYGYTF.

This clonotype has a handful of counts. The rearrangement joins TRBV4-1 to TRBJ1-3; D gene unclear. With 4 bases removed from V and 0 bases from J, the gap between germline ends came to 10 bases. From germline, CDR1 is MGHRA and CDR2 YSYEKL. CDR3 size: 15 residues. CDR3 in DNA: TGCGCCAGCAGCCTGCTTGGCCTCTCTGGAAACACCATATATTTT. This gives the protein CASSLLGLSGNTIYF.

CDR3 sequence reads: CASSFPGAGNTIYF. The CDR3 bases are TGTGCCAGCAGCTTCCCGGGAGCTGGAAACACCATATATTTT. This chain links TRBV5-5 with TRBJ1-3, with unresolved D. CDR1 is SGHKS, CDR2 YYEKEE, per germline (reference sequence). The ends were cut back, 2 bases at V and 2 bases at J, with 8 bases in the middle. There are 14 residues in the CDR3.

This rearrangement joins TRBV5-1 to TRBJ1-1; D not resolved. V lost 5 bases and J lost 0, with 14 bases in between. Germline CDR1 reads SGHRS; CDR2 reads YFSETQ. The CDR3 extends over 15 amino acids. The CDR3 loop is CASSLSGSLNTEAFF. The CDR3 DNA follows: TGCGCCAGCAGTCTCTCCGGGTCCCTGAACACTGAAGCTTTCTTT.

The table lists this clonotype with a count of one. The chain couples TRBV4-1 to TRBJ1-4; a possible D gene is TRBD1 (5 bases). Looked up from germline, CDR1 is MGHRA and CDR2 is YSYEKL. Trimming removed 1 base at V and 4 bases at J, with 10 bases between. CDR3 length: 15 residues. The CDR3 sequence: CASSQAGDRNEKLFF. The CDR3 DNA follows: TGCGCCAGCAGCCAAGCGGGGGATCGTAATGAAAAACTGTTTTTT.

This clonotype was seen only a few times. The chain is built from TRBV3-1 and TRBJ2-1; 10 bases line up with TRBD1. The CDR3 length is 14 residues. V trimming: 4 bases; J trimming: 7 bases; junction bases outside the gene matches: 4. Germline CDR1 reads LGHDT; CDR2 reads YNNKEL (reference sequence). CDR3 DNA: TGTGCCAGCAGCCGCGGACAGGGGGGTAATGAGCAGTTCTTC. It codes for CASSRGQGGNEQFF.

The chain links TRBV6-6 to TRBJ1-5; possible D gene TRBD1, 5 bases. V lost 5 bases, J lost 10 bases, and 15 bases lay in between. The CDR3 length is 13 residues. Per the germline V gene, CDR1 is MNHNY and CDR2 is SVGAGI (reference sequence). CDR3 in amino acids: CASSRDRSSPQHF. Here the CDR3 DNA reads TGTGCCAGCAGTCGGGACCGGTCGTCACCCCAGCATTTT.

The V and J genes are TRBV7-2 and TRBJ2-5; 7 nucleotides agree with TRBD1. This CDR3 has 14 residues. Germline V gives CDR1 SGHTA, CDR2 FQGNSA. V shed 6 bases, J shed 4 bases, and the junction held 8 bases outside the gene matches. The CDR3 DNA reads as TGTGCCAGCAGGGATCCCAACAGGGGAGAGACCCAGTACTTC. As protein: CASRDPNRGETQYF.

This clonotype was observed a handful of times. V gene TRBV29-1 combines with J gene TRBJ2-2; 10 bases line up with TRBD1. CDR3 length: 12 amino acids. With V trimmed by 7 bases and J by 6 bases, 2 bases remained unmatched. The germline CDR1 and CDR2 sequences are SQVTM and ANQGSEA. The CDR3 is CSAGQGAGELFF. In nucleotides, the CDR3 is TGCAGCGCCGGACAGGGGGCCGGGGAGCTGTTTTTT.

The chain uses TRBV4-2 and TRBJ2-1; 11 nucleotides align to TRBD2. The germline CDR1 and CDR2 sequences are LGHNA and YNFKEQ. The CDR3 consists of 15 residues. Trimming at V came to 1 base and at J to 6 bases, leaving 2 bases not matched to a gene. The CDR3 reads CASSQVLAGANEQFF. The CDR3 DNA sequence: TGTGCCAGCAGCCAAGTACTAGCGGGGGCCAATGAGCAGTTCTTC.

J is TRBJ2-5 and V is TRBV2; TRBD2 matches 10 bases. There are 15 residues in the CDR3. Losses at the gene ends were 6 bases for V and 1 base for J; bases not matched to a gene: 5. CDR1 and CDR2 from the germline V gene are SNHLY and FYNNEI. In nucleotides, the CDR3 is TGTGCCAGCAGAGTAAGGACTAGCGGCCAAGAGACCCAGTACTTC. Protein: CASRVRTSGQETQYF.

This chain joins TRBV4-2 and TRBJ2-6, with 7 nucleotides matching TRBD1. CDR3 length: 17 residues. The trim removed 4 bases at V and 0 bases at J, leaving 6 bases unmatched. Germline V gives CDR1 LGHNA, CDR2 YNFKEQ. In nucleotides, the CDR3 is TGTGCCAGCAGCCGGGACAGCAAGGGCTCTGGGGCCAACGTCCTGACTTTC. Its protein is CASSRDSKGSGANVLTF.

The genes are TRBV9 and TRBJ2-1, with 8 bases matching TRBD1. The CDR3 has 15 residues. Germline V gene lookup returns CDR1 SGDLS and CDR2 YYNGEE. After removal of 0 bases from V and 1 base from J, the junction contained 0 bases not matched to a gene. CDR3 amino acids: CASSVGTGSYNEQFF. Written as DNA, the CDR3 is TGTGCCAGCAGCGTAGGGACAGGGTCCTACAATGAGCAGTTCTTC.

V gene TRBV18 combines with J gene TRBJ2-5; the D gene is possibly TRBD2 (6 bases). Germline V gene data show CDR1 as KGHSH and CDR2 as LQKENI. The V end was cut by 3 bases, the J end by 2 bases, with 10 bases between. This CDR3 is 14 amino acids long. The CDR3, as DNA: TGTGCCAGCTCACCGTCAGGGACTCAAGAGACCCAGTACTTC. Encoded protein: CASSPSGTQETQYF.

This clonotype was seen at least ten times. The gene calls are TRBV5-6 and TRBJ1-1; the D gene is possibly TRBD1 (5 bases). CDR1 and CDR2 from the germline V gene are SGHDT and YYEEEE. The CDR3 contains 12 residues. The V gene lost 4 bases and the J gene lost 4 bases, with 8 bases spanning the gap. CDR3 loop: CASSLGVTEAFF. CDR3 DNA sequence: TGTGCCAGCAGCCTGGGGGTCACTGAAGCTTTCTTT.